These 10 T cell receptor beta chains came from one sample sequenced in a study of blood T cell repertoires in COVID-19. Sequencing used immunoSEQ multiplex PCR; TCRdb keeps in-frame clones, though not all of them. The sample records roughly 120,000 clones, approximately 91% being singletons. Sequencing used peripheral blood. The receptor set was obtained from a woman aged 65 to 85 who had recovered from COVID-19.

The rearrangement links TRBV11-2 to TRBJ2-3, with D perhaps TRBD2 (5 bases). The CDR3 runs 16 residues. The V end lost 1 base, the J end lost 2 bases, and 13 bases lay between the germline ends. Germline lookup yields CDR1 SGHAT and CDR2 FQNNGV. This CDR3 is CASSLGRQRDTDTQYF. In DNA form, the CDR3 reads TGTGCCAGCAGCTTAGGAAGGCAGAGGGACACAGATACGCAGTATTTT.

V and J are TRBV4-3 and TRBJ2-7; TRBD1 aligns across 10 bases. The germline CDR1 and CDR2 sequences are LGHNA and YSLEER. This CDR3 spans 16 amino acids. Unmatched junction bases numbered 6, after V lost 0 bases and J lost 4 bases. The CDR3 here is CASSQEGGTGVYEQYF. As DNA, the CDR3 is TGCGCCAGCAGCCAAGAAGGGGGGACAGGGGTTTACGAGCAGTACTTC.

This sequence joins TRBV27 and TRBJ2-1; TRBD1 is a possible D gene (7 bases). The germline V gene encodes CDR1 MNHEY and CDR2 SMNVEV (reference sequence). There are 16 residues in the CDR3. The V end lost 5 bases, the J end lost 3 bases, and 17 bases lay between the germline ends. DNA of the CDR3: TGTGCCAGCAGTCCCTCTCAGGGGGAGGACTACAATGAGCAGTTCTTC. Protein sequence: CASSPSQGEDYNEQFF.

V gene TRBV5-1 combines with J gene TRBJ2-5; TRBD2 matches 16 bases. The CDR3 covers 17 residues. V gave up 4 bases and J gave up 1 base; unmatched junction bases: 4. Germline V gene sequence: CDR1 SGHRS, CDR2 YFSETQ. The CDR3 DNA reads TGCGCCAGCAGCAAGGGACTAGCGGGAGGGCCCCAAGAGACCCAGTACTTC. It codes for CASSKGLAGGPQETQYF.

This chain uses TRBV6-2 or TRBV6-3 with TRBJ2-3; 14 positions agree with TRBD2. CDR1 is MNHEY and CDR2 is SVGEGT in the germline V gene. The CDR3 runs to 20 residues. V gave up 5 bases and J gave up 4 bases; unmatched junction bases: 17. CDR3 protein: CASSTLPGLAGVIPADTQYF. Written as DNA, the CDR3 is TGTGCCAGCAGTACCCTACCGGGACTAGCGGGAGTTATACCGGCAGATACGCAGTATTTT.

This clone has only one observation. This chain links TRBV3-1 (or the pseudogene TRBV3-2) with TRBJ1-4, with 9 bases matching TRBD1. The V gene's germline CDR1 is LGHDT and CDR2 YNNKEL (reference sequence). The ends lost 7 bases at V and 6 bases at J; junction bases unmatched: 3. The CDR3 is 13 amino acids. CDR3 region: CASNDRGDEKLFF. The CDR3 region has the DNA TGTGCCAGCAACGACAGGGGGGATGAAAAACTGTTTTTT.

The chain combines TRBV7-9 with TRBJ1-6; 9 bases match TRBD1. The CDR3 sequence is 15 residues long. The V gene's germline CDR1 is SEHNR and CDR2 FQNEAQ (reference sequence). V lost 5 bases and J lost 9; bases outside the gene matches: 8. The CDR3 nucleotides are TGTGCCAGCAGCCTCGACAGGGGGAGTTCTTCACCCCTCCACTTT. This encodes CASSLDRGSSSPLHF.

This sequence joins TRBV5-6 and TRBJ2-5; D unresolved. The CDR3 runs to 14 residues. Germline CDR1 and CDR2: SGHDT and YYEEEE. Trimming took 4 bases from V and 1 from J, leaving 11 bases between them. The CDR3 region is CASSHVQIQETQYF. The CDR3 DNA reads TGTGCCAGCAGCCATGTACAGATCCAAGAGACCCAGTACTTC.

The V call is TRBV6-1, the J call TRBJ2-5, with TRBD2 as a possible D gene (7 bases). The V and J ends lost 1 base and 5 bases respectively, with 14 bases between them. CDR1 and CDR2 from the germline V gene are MNHNS and SASEGT. This CDR3 is 15 amino acids long. DNA of the CDR3: TGTGCCAGCAGTGAAGGGGGGGGGCGCTGGGAGACCCAGTACTTC. It encodes CASSEGGGRWETQYF.

The chain carries TRBV28 and TRBJ1-1, with TRBD1 matching over 9 bases. CDR1 MDHEN and CDR2 SYDVKM come from the germline V gene. With V trimmed by 6 bases and J by 3 bases, 5 bases remained unmatched. The length of the CDR3 is 14 residues. CDR3 in DNA: TGTGCCAGCAGGACAGGGGGTCGGGACACTGAAGCTTTCTTT. It yields the protein CASRTGGRDTEAFF.